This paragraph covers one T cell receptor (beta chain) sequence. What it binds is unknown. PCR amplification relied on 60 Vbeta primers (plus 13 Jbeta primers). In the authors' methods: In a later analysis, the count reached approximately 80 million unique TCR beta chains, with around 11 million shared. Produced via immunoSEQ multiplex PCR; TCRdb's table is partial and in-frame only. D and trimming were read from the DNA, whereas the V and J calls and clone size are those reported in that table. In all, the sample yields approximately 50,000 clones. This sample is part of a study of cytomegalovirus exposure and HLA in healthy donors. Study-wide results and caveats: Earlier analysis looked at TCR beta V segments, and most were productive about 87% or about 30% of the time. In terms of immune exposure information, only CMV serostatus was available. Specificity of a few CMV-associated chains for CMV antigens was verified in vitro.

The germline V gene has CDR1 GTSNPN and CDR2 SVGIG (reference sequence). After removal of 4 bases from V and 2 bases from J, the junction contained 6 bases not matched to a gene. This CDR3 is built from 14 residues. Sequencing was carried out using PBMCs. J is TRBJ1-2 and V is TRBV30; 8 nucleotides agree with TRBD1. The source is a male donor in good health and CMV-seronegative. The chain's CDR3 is CAWTRTGQNYGYTF. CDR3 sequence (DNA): TGTGCCTGGACTAGGACAGGGCAGAACTATGGCTACACCTTC. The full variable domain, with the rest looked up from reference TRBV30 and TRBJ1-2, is SQTIHQWPATLVQPVGSPLSLECTVEGTSNPNLYWYRQAAGRGLQLLFYSVGIGQISSEVPQNLSASRPQDRQFILSSKKLLLSDSGFYLCAWTRTGQNYGYTFGSGTRLTVV.